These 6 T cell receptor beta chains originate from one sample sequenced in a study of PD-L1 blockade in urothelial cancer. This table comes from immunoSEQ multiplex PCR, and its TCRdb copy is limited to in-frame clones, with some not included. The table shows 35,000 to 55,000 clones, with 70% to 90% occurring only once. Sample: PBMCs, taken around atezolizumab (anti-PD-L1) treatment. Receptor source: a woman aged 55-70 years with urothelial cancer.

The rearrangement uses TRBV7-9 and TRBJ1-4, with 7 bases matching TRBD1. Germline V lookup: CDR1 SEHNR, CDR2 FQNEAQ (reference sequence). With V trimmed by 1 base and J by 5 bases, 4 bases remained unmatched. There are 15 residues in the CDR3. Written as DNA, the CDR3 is TGTGCCAGCAGCTTAGGCGACAGGGAGAATGAAAAACTGTTTTTT. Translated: CASSLGDRENEKLFF.

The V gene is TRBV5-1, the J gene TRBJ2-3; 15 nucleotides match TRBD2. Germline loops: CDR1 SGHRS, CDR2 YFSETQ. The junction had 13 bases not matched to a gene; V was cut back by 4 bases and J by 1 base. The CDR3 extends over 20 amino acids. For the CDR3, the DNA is TGCGCCAGCAGCGCGGCCGGGACTAGCGGGAGGCTTTTGGGCACAGATACGCAGTATTTT. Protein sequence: CASSAAGTSGRLLGTDTQYF.

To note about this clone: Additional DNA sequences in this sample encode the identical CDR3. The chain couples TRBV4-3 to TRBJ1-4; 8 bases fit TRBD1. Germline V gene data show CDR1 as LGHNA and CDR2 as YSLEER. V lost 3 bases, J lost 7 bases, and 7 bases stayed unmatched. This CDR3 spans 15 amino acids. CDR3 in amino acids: CASSQGTGGGEKLFF. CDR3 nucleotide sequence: TGCGCCAGCAGCCAGGGGACAGGAGGAGGTGAAAAACTGTTTTTT.

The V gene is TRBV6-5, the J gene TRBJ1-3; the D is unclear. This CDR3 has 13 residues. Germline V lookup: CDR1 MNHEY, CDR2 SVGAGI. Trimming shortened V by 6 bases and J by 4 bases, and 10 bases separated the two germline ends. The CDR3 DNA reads TGTGCCAGCAGACGAACAGTGGGAAACACCATATATTTT. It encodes CASRRTVGNTIYF.

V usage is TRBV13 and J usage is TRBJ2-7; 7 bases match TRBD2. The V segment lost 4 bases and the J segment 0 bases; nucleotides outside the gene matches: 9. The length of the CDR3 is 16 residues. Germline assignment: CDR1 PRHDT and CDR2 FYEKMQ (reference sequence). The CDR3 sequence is CASSYGRGTSSYEQYF. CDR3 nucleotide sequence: TGTGCCAGCAGCTACGGGCGGGGGACGAGCTCCTACGAGCAGTACTTC.

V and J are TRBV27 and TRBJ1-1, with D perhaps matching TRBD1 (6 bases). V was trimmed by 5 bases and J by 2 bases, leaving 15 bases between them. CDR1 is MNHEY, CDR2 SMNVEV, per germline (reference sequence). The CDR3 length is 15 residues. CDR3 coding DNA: TGTGCCAGCAGTCAACCGGGGGGGGGCAACACTGAAGCTTTCTTT. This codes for CASSQPGGGNTEAFF.